This is a list of T cell receptor beta chains from one sample in a study of human T cells and chemical hapten exposure. Each CDR3 protein gets one entry after TCRdb re-called the RACE reads with MiXCR. This table holds approximately 260,000 distinct CDR3 sequences, 8.6% found once. The specimen was whole blood, collected in connection with sensitization to the hapten diphenylcyclopropenone (DPC). These receptors were obtained from a woman aged 40 to 55 with alopecia areata. Some clones in this sample may be carry-over from other donors' samples. Each CDR3 is given with its conserved first and last residue.

j_call,v_call,cdr3_aa
TRBJ2-3,TRBV12-3/TRBV12-4,CASSFPDTQYF
TRBJ1-5,TRBV2,CASSERTYSNQPQHF
TRBJ1-5,TRBV7-9,CASSLSNSNQPQHF
TRBJ2-2,TRBV9,CASSVEAGGLTGELFF
TRBJ2-7,TRBV6-1,CASSEAMGLSSYEQYF
TRBJ1-2,TRBV7-9,CASSLGRSSNYGYTF
TRBJ1-3,TRBV3-1,CASSQDPTGKGNTIYF
TRBJ2-3,TRBV5-1,CASSPGTSGGPTDTQYF
TRBJ2-3,TRBV29-1,CSVTLAATSTDTQYF
TRBJ1-2,TRBV7-8,CASSLAYQGSNYGYTF
TRBJ2-6,TRBV2,CASRDSLSGANVLTF
TRBJ2-2,TRBV7-8,CASSLFAGAHTGELFF
TRBJ2-3,TRBV2,CASSEGMGTSTDTQYF
TRBJ2-2,TRBV29-1,CSVRRYQGPGELFF
TRBJ2-5,TRBV14,CASSQPGQQWTQYF
TRBJ1-4,TRBV7-8,CASSSLQGAAEKLFF
TRBJ1-1,TRBV27,CASSLSRQLNTEAFF
TRBJ1-5,TRBV6-5,CASSSQGSHQPQHF
TRBJ2-1,TRBV5-1,CASSLGGSGPYNEQFF
TRBJ1-1,TRBV20-1,CSAAPPLAGTAF
TRBJ2-3,TRBV20-1,CSARDSSGKTSTDTQYF
TRBJ1-5,TRBV12-3/TRBV12-4,CASSLPPGRGDQPQHF
TRBJ2-2,TRBV6-2/TRBV6-3,CASTTTTRTGELFF
TRBJ1-6,TRBV6-1,CASSEAQGFGSPLHF